These 9 T cell receptor beta chains were sequenced from one sample in a study of Ad26.COV2.S vaccination and SARS-CoV-2 variants. Treatment meaning: 15 to 20 received Ad26.COV2.S at low or high dose, single or two shots; 5 received placebo; per-sample allocation not given. Each sample was drawn 63 days after the first injection (of vaccine or placebo). Here immunoSEQ multiplex PCR was the method, and the copy in TCRdb shows in-frame clones only, minus some. Of 350,000 to 550,000 clones listed, roughly 89% are singletons. The sequencing used peripheral blood, collected in a trial of Ad26.COV2.S vaccine versus placebo. The receptors come from a person between 18 and 65 years old who received the Ad26.COV2.S COVID-19 vaccine or a placebo.

V and J are TRBV18 and TRBJ2-1; possibly TRBD1 for D (6 bases). CDR1 and CDR2 (germline): KGHSH, LQKENI. V shed 4 bases and J shed 7 bases, with 17 bases lying between them. The CDR3 extends over 15 amino acids. The CDR3, as DNA: TGTGCCAGCTCACTGACAGGCGACTTTAGAAATGAGCAGTTCTTC. Protein product: CASSLTGDFRNEQFF. The full variable domain, rest sourced from reference TRBV18 and TRBJ2-1, is NAGVMQNPRHLVRRRGQEARLRCSPMKGHSHVYWYRQLPEEGLKFMVYLQKENIIDESGMPKERFSAEFPKEGPSILRIQQVVRGDSAAYFCASSLTGDFRNEQFFGPGTRLTVL.

The chain is built from TRBV10-3 and TRBJ1-1; tentatively, D is TRBD1 (5 bases). V was trimmed by 3 bases and J by 10 bases, leaving 18 bases between them. CDR3 length: 14 residues. Germline V CDR1 and CDR2: ENHRY, SYGVKD. In DNA, the CDR3 is TGTGCCATCAGTGACCCCCGGGAGGGGTCCGGAGCTTTCTTT. Amino acids: CAISDPREGSGAFF.

The chain joins TRBV27 to TRBJ1-5; D gene unclear. The CDR3 sequence is 13 residues long. V lost 8 bases and J 6 bases, leaving 14 bases between the germline ends. Germline CDR1 reads MNHEY; CDR2 reads SMNVEV (reference sequence). CDR3: CASAGRFFQPQHF. The CDR3 nucleotides read TGTGCCAGCGCGGGCAGGTTTTTTCAGCCCCAGCATTTT.

The chain links TRBV7-2 to TRBJ1-4; possible D gene TRBD1, 6 bases. V gave up 5 bases and J gave up 8 bases, with 15 bases separating them. From germline, CDR1 is SGHTA and CDR2 FQGNSA. There are 14 residues in the CDR3. CDR3 nucleotide sequence: TGTGCCAGCAGCCCCGACAGGACGAACGAAAAACTGTTTTTT. It encodes CASSPDRTNEKLFF.

This chain connects TRBV5-1 to TRBJ1-5; a possible D gene is TRBD1 (5 bases). Trimming shortened V by 5 bases and J by 0 bases, and 18 bases separated the two germline ends. The CDR3 is made up of 17 amino acids. CDR1 is SGHRS, CDR2 YFSETQ, per germline. Here the CDR3 reads CASSTLPGGRSNQPQHF. CDR3 nucleotide sequence: TGCGCCAGCAGTACCCTCCCCGGGGGACGTAGCAATCAGCCCCAGCATTTT.

The genes are TRBV15 and TRBJ1-1; D not certain. Trimming shortened V by 3 bases and J by 7 bases, and 21 bases separated the two germline ends. This CDR3 comprises 16 residues. CDR1 and CDR2 (germline): LNHNV, YYDKDF (reference sequence). The CDR3 bases are TGTGCCACCAGCAGTTCCCGAGAAGGACGGAAAATTGAAGCTTTCTTT. As protein: CATSSSREGRKIEAFF.

V gene TRBV29-1 combines with J gene TRBJ2-3, with D unresolved. V lost 5 bases, J lost 6 bases, and 18 bases lay in between. CDR3 length equals 14 residues. CDR1 and CDR2 from the germline V gene are SQVTM and ANQGSEA. The CDR3 DNA reads as TGCAGCGTTATGAAGTCCTCAGCATCCGATACGCAGTATTTT. Its translation is CSVMKSSASDTQYF.

This chain joins TRBV9 and TRBJ1-1; 7 nucleotides agree with TRBD1. CDR3 size: 14 residues. The trim removed 3 bases at V and 3 bases at J, leaving 5 bases unmatched. Germline V gene sequence: CDR1 SGDLS, CDR2 YYNGEE. DNA of the CDR3: TGTGCCAGCAGCGCCGCTCAGGGGGACACTGAAGCTTTCTTT. Translating gives CASSAAQGDTEAFF.

This clone was counted only a few times. V usage is TRBV27 and J usage is TRBJ2-7; D is possibly TRBD1 (5 bases). Germline CDR1 MNHEY, CDR2 SMNVEV (reference sequence). V shed 0 bases and J shed 6 bases, with 9 bases lying between them. This CDR3 is built from 13 residues. CDR3 DNA sequence: TGTGCCAGCAGTTTATCCGCAGGGTTCGAGCAGTACGTC. Translating gives CASSLSAGFEQYV.